Below, one T cell receptor beta chain is given with its context. Its antigen is not identified. This record belongs to a study of T cell responses to AZD1222 COVID-19 vaccine. This CDR3 is built from 15 residues. The V gene lost 2 bases and the J gene lost 2 bases, with 12 bases spanning the gap. CDR1 SGHRS and CDR2 YFSETQ come from the germline V gene. The method was immunoSEQ multiplex PCR; TCRdb's version includes in-frame clones alone and lacks a portion of them. The table includes some 140,000 clones, roughly 80% detected once. Study conclusions and caveats: Spike was spanned by vaccine-associated CD4 TCRs, with dominance at 160-218 and 743-854.

Here the sequenced sample was peripheral blood, taken on day 0 of AZD1222 vaccination. V and J are TRBV5-1 and TRBJ2-3; a weak D match, TRBD2 (6 bases). The sequence was collected from an adult in good health. The CDR3 nucleotides read TGCGCCAGCAGCTTTCTAGCGCCCAACACAGATACGCAGTATTTT. It specifies CASSFLAPNTDTQYF.